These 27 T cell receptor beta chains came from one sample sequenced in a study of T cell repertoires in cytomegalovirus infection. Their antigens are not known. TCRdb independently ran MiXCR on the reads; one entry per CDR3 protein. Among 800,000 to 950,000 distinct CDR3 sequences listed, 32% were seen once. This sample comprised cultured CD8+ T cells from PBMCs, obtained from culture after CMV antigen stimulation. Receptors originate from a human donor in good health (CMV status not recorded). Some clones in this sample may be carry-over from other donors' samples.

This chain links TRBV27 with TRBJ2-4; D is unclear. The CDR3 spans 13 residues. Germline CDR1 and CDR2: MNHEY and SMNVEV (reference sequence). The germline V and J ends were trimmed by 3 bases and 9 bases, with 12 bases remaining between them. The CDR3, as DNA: TGTGCCAGCAGTTTGGGTCGGCTGGTCATTCAGTACTTC. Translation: CASSLGRLVIQYF.

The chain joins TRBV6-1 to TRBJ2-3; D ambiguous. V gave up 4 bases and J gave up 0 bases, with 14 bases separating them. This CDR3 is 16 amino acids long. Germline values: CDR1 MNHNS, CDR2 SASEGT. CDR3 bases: TGTGCCAGCAGTGGAGAGACGAGGATTAGCACAGATACGCAGTATTTT. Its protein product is CASSGETRISTDTQYF.

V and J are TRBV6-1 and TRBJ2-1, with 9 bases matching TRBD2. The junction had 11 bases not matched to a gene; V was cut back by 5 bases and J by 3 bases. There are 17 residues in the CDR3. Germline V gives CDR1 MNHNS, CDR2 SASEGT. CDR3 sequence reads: CASSFTLAGEFYNEQFF. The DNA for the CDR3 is TGTGCCAGCAGTTTTACTTTAGCGGGGGAGTTCTACAATGAGCAGTTCTTC.

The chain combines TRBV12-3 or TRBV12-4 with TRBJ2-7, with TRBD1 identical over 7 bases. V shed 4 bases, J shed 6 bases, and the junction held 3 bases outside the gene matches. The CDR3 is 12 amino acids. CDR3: CASSSGTVEQYF. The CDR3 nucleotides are TGTGCCAGCAGTTCCGGGACAGTCGAGCAGTACTTC.

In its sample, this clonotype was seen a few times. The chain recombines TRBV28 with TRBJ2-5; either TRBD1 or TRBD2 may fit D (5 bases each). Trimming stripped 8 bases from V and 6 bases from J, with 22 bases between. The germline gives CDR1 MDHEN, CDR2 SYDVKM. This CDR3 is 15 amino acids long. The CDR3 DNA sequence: TGTGCCAGCGCTGAAGGACTTCCATGGGGGAAGACCCAGTACTTC. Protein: CASAEGLPWGKTQYF.

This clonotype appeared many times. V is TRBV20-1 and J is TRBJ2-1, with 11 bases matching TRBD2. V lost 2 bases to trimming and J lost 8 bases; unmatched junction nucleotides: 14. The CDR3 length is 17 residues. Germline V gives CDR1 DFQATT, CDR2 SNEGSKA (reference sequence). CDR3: CSARRRSGGAVVDEQFF. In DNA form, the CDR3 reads TGCAGTGCTAGAAGACGTAGCGGGGGGGCCGTGGTCGATGAGCAGTTCTTC.

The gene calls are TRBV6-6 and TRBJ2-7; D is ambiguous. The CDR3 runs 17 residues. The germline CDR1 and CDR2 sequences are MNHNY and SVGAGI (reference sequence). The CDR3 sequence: CASSYSVIASPLGYLSV. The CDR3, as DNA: TGTGCCAGCAGTTACTCGGTCATCGCCAGCCCTTTAGGGTACCTTTCTGTC.

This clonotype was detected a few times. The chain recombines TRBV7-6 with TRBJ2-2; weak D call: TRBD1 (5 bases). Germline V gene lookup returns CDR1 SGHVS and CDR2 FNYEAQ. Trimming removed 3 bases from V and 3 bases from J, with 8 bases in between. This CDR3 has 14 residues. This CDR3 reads CASSFGHYTGELFF. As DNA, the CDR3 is TGTGCCAGCAGCTTTGGACACTACACCGGGGAGCTGTTTTTT.

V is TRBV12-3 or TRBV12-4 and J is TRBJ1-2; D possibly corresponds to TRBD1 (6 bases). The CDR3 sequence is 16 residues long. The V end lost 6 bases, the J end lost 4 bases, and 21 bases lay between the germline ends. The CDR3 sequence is CASSQGLGARAYGYTF. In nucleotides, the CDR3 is TGTGCCAGCAGCCAGGGTCTGGGGGCAAGGGCCTATGGCTACACCTTC.

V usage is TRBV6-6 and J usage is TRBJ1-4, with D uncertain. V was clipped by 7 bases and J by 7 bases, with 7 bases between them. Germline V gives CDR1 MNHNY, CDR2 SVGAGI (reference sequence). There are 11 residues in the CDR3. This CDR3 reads CASMGGEKLFF. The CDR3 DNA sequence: TGTGCCAGCATGGGTGGTGAAAAACTGTTTTTT.

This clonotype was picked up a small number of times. The CDR3 loop reads CASGPGNEQYF. CDR3 coding DNA: TGTGCTAGTGGGCCGGGGAACGAGCAGTACTTC. This chain connects TRBV12-5 to TRBJ2-7, with D possibly being TRBD2 (5 bases). CDR1 is LGHNT and CDR2 is FRNRAP in the germline V gene. The CDR3 is 11 residues long. V gave up 6 bases and J gave up 5 bases, with 8 bases separating them.

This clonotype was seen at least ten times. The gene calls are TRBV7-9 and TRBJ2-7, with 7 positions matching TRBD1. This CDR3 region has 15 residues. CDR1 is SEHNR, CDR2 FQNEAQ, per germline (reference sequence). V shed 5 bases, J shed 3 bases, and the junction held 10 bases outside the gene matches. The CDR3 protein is CASSLPRQGYYEQYF. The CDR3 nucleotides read TGTGCCAGCAGCCTACCTCGACAGGGATACTACGAGCAGTACTTC.

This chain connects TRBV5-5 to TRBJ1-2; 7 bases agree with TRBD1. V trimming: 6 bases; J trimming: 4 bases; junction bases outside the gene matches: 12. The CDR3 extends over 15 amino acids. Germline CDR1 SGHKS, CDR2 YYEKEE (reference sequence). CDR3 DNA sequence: TGTGCCAGCAACCCCGACTTAGGACAGGCCTATGGCTACACCTTC. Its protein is CASNPDLGQAYGYTF.

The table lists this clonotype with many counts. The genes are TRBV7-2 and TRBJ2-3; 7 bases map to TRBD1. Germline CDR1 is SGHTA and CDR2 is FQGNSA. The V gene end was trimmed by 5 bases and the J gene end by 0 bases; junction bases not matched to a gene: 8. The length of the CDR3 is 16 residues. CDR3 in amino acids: CASSPQQGTSTDTQYF. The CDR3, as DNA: TGTGCCAGCAGCCCTCAACAGGGGACAAGCACAGATACGCAGTATTTT.

The CDR3 spells CASSPVTGESEKLFF. The CDR3 coding sequence is TGTGCCAGCAGTCCCGTGACAGGGGAAAGTGAAAAACTGTTTTTT. The V gene is TRBV7-6, the J gene TRBJ1-4, with 8 bases aligning to TRBD1. Germline V gives CDR1 SGHVS, CDR2 FNYEAQ. The CDR3 consists of 15 residues. With 6 bases clipped from V and 7 bases from J, the junction kept 10 bases outside the gene matches.

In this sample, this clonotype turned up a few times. The CDR3 region has the DNA TGTGCCAGCAGTTACCCTTGGGACACGGGGAACACTGAAGCTTTCTTT. The encoded protein is CASSYPWDTGNTEAFF. V gene TRBV6-6 combines with J gene TRBJ1-1, with D perhaps matching TRBD1 (6 bases). The germline V and J ends were trimmed by 2 bases and 1 base, with 14 bases remaining between them. CDR1 is MNHNY, CDR2 SVGAGI, per germline (reference sequence). CDR3 size: 16 residues.

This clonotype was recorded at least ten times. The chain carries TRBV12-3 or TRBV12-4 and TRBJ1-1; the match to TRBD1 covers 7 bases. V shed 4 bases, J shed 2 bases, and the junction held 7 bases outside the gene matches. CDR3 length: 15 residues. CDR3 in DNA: TGTGCCAGCAGTTCCCGACAGGGTGAAAACACTGAAGCTTTCTTT. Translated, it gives CASSSRQGENTEAFF.

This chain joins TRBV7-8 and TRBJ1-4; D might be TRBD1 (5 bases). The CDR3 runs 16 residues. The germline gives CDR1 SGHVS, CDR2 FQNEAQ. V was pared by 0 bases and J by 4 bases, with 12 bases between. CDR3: CASSLALTEDNEKLFF. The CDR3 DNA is TGTGCCAGCAGCTTAGCCCTGACAGAAGATAATGAAAAACTGTTTTTT.

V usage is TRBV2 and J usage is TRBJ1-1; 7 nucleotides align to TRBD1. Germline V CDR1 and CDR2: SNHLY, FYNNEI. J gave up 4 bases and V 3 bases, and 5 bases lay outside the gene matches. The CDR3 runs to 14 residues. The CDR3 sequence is CASSEIGGRTEAFF. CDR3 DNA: TGTGCCAGCAGTGAGATAGGGGGCCGCACTGAAGCTTTCTTT.

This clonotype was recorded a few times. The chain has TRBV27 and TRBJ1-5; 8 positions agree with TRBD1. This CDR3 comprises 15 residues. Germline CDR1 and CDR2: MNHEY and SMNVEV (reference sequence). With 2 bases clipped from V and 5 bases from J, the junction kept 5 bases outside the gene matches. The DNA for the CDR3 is TGTGCCAGCAGTTTAAGCCAGGGGGCTTATCAGCCCCAGCATTTT. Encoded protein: CASSLSQGAYQPQHF.

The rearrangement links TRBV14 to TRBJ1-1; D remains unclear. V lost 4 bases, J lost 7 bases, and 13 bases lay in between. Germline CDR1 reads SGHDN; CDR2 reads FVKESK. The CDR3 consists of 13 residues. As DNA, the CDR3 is TGTGCCAGCAGCCGGCTACACCGGAATGAAGCTTTCTTT. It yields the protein CASSRLHRNEAFF.

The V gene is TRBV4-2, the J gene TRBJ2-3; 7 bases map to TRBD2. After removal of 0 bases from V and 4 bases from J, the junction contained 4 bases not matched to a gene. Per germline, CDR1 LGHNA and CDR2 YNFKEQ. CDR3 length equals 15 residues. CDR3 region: CASSQDRLAADTQYF. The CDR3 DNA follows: TGTGCCAGCAGCCAAGATCGCCTAGCGGCAGATACGCAGTATTTT.

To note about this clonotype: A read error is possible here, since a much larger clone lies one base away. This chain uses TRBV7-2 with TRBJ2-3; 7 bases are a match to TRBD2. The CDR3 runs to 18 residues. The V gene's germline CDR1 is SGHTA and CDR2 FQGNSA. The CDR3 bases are TGTGCCAGCAGCTTAGCAGTCCGGGGGGAGACTAGCACAGATATGCAGTATTTT. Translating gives CASSLAVRGETSTDMQYF.

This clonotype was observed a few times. The CDR3 region is CAVTGSSYNSPLHF. CDR3 nucleotide sequence: TGTGCCGTGACAGGGAGCTCCTATAATTCACCCCTCCACTTT. This chain uses TRBV10-3 with TRBJ1-6; TRBD1 matches 7 bases. Germline CDR1 is ENHRY and CDR2 is SYGVKD. Losses at the gene ends were 11 bases for V and 0 bases for J; bases not matched to a gene: 4. The CDR3 runs to 14 residues.

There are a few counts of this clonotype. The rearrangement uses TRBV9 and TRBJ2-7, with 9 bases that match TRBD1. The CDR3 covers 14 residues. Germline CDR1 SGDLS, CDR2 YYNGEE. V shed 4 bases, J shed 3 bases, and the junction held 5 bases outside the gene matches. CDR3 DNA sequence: TGTGCCAGCAGCTGGTGGACAGGGGTCTACGAGCAGTACGTC. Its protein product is CASSWWTGVYEQYV.

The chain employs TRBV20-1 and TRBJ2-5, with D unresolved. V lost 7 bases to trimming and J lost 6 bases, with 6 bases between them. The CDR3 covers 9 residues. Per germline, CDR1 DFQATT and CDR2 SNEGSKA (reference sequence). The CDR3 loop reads CSVKQTQYF. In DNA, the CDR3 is TGCAGTGTCAAACAGACCCAGTACTTC.

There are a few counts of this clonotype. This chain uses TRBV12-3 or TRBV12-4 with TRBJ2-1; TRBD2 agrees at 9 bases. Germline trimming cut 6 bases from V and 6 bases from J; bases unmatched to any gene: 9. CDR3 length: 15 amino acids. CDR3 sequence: CASSRKAGGRNEQFF. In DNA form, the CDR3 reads TGTGCCAGCAGCCGTAAGGCGGGGGGGCGCAATGAGCAGTTCTTC.